This T cell receptor beta chain was identified during a study of glioma-infiltrating T cells after dendritic cell vaccination. Study-wide points: Patients with more pretreatment TILs had longer time to progression and survival.

V lost 6 bases to trimming and J lost 5 bases; unmatched junction nucleotides: 4. Germline V lookup: CDR1 WNHNN, CDR2 SYGVQD (reference sequence). This CDR3 spans 14 amino acids. Blood PBMC samples: pre-vaccination, two weeks post third vaccination, and at tumor progression. On this clone itself: Its specificity is not known.

Produced via immunoSEQ multiplex PCR; TCRdb's table is partial and in-frame only. Among tens of thousands of clones, 65% to 90% were seen once, and the ten largest hold roughly 11%. The receptor comes from a human donor with glioblastoma. The chain couples TRBV10-1 to TRBJ1-6, with 7 bases fitting TRBD1. Sequencing used blood, obtained before dendritic cell vaccination. The chain's CDR3 is CASSRDSDNSPLHF. The CDR3 DNA reads TGCGCCAGCAGCCGGGACAGTGATAATTCACCCCTCCACTTT.